The entry below gives a single T cell receptor (beta chain) sequence along with its context. Its cognate antigen has yet to be identified. No base quality values were provided; no much bigger clone lies one nucleotide off. The sample originates from a study of shared clonotypes between healthy human individuals (dated by TCRdb to about 2020). In terms of the full investigation: A couple of women and a few men aged 18 to 49 years were included in the cohort. To estimate repertoire size and how much clonotypes are shared between individuals, the study performed deep sequencing of blood TCR repertoires from roughly five healthy adults. Libraries were prepared and TCR repertoires were sequenced by different laboratories using diverse techniques, in order to increase sequencing depth and limit assay-specific biases. Each donor's leukapheresis produced roughly between roughly 0.85 and 10 billion PBMCs. For each donor, CD4 naive and CD4 memory were each run on three plates, CD8 naive on two plates, and CD8 memory on one plate. Overall results and qualifications from the work: Estimated clonotype richness was generally larger for naive than for memory subsets. Even with the large sequencing depth, rarefaction of the sorted-subset datasets indicated that sequencing was incomplete. Pairwise subsampling led to the expectation that sequencing depth would affect the degree of clonotype sharing among donors. Sampling was limited to blood, and TCR repertoires in tissue likely differ from TCR repertoires in blood. Around 5% of naive CD4, 3% to 4% of naive CD8, about 2.1% of memory CD4, and roughly 0.4% of memory CD8 clonotypes were shared across a few donors. Because the study included only a small number of donors, the genetic and exposure-history diversity represented was limited. Compared with non-shared clonotypes, clonotypes shared by all four sorted-subset donors had higher generation probabilities.

Using the deep immunoSEQ assay, multiplex PCR amplified TCR CDR3 regions from genomic DNA. Extracted genomic DNA from each cell subset was spread evenly across all wells of several immunoSEQ 96-well plates, with each plate serving as a replicate. For sorted subsets, each replicate PCR was loaded with roughly 190 ng genomic DNA, equivalent to some 27,000 T cell genomes. Purified libraries were quantified with a Qubit 3.0 fluorometer, sized on a Bioanalyzer 2100, and re-quantified with the KAPA Library Quantification kit. A separate single-read 150-cycle Illumina NextSeq 550 flow cell was used to sequence each immunoSEQ 96-well plate. As for the authors' bioinformatics: Because the immunoSEQ output included only junctional sequences and no quality scores, the filtering could not be the same as the filtering used for full-length reads. Sequences were annotated with PyIR, a Python wrapper for IgBLAST v1.9, using IMGT germline references to assign V/J genes and CDR3. Reads were filtered out if the reads had weak V/J assignments (E-value above 1e-6), no CDR3, stop codons, out-of-frame junctions, or ambiguous translated residues. V3J clonotypes were defined by identical inferred V gene, J gene, and CDR3 amino acid sequence. The percentage overlap between two repertoires was calculated by dividing the number of shared unique clonotypes by the size of the smaller repertoire. Three approaches were used to assess repertoire richness: RTK rarefaction, the Chao1 estimator, and Recon v2.1 estimates of unobserved clonotypes. OLGA was used to compute generation probabilities for all TCRbeta clonotypes that the gDNA method yielded from four donors. TCRdb took this table from immuneACCESS and kept in-frame rearrangements with V and J called. Such tables lack part of the clones; where checked against another copy, unresolved V genes explain under half of the gap, and the rest is unexplained. V, J and clone size are those of that table, while D and trimming were read from the DNA. Counted in this sample were some 2 million clones; about 95% of them appeared once. The ten largest make up under 1.5% of the sample.

CD8 naive samples were CD45RO-negative cells positively selected for CCR7, giving a CD45RA+CCR7+ population that excluded TemRA cells. Donors were healthy HIV-negative adults with no recently reported acute infections or vaccinations. Every donor was a Caucasian adult living in Nashville, Tennessee, USA. After blood collection by leukapheresis, PBMCs were isolated using Ficoll-Histopaque density gradient centrifugation and then cryopreserved in the vapor phase of liquid nitrogen. Analytical flow cytometry was used to check the purity and quantity of each magnetically sorted T cell population. Genomic DNA was isolated from every sorted fraction and measured by UV absorbance on a Nanodrop 2000c. The clonotype was recovered from a young man in good health. Sequencing input: naive CD8+ T cells sorted from blood. Taken with the paper, the label for cell subset or site translates to: CD45RA+CCR7+.

CDR3 reads: CATEGLGNNEQFF. The DNA sequence is given as TGTGCCACCGAGGGACTCGGAAACAATGAGCAGTTCTTC. The rearrangement joined TRBV11-2 to TRBJ2-1; the D gene is possibly TRBD2, with 6 bases matching. At the junction V is shortened by 10 bases and J by 5 bases, with 15 bases in between. The CDR3 covers 13 residues, taking in both the cysteine and the phenylalanine. Only the CDR3 region is kept as DNA, spanning 39 bases read in frame from base 1. CDR1 and CDR2 were assigned from the germline V gene as SGHAT and FQNNGV.